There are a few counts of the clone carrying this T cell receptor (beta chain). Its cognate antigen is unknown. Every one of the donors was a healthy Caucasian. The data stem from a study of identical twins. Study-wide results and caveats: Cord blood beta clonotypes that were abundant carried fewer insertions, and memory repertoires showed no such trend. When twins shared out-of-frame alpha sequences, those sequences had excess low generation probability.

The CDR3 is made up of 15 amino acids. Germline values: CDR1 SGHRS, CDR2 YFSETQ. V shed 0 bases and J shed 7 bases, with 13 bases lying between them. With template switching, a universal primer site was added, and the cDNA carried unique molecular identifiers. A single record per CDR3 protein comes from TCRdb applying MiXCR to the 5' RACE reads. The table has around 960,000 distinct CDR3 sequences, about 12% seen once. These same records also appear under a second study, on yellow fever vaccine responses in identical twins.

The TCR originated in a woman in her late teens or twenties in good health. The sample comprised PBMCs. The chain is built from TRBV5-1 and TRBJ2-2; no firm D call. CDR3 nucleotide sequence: TGCGCCAGCAGCTTGGTGCCCAGCCTACGCGGGGAGCTGTTTTTT. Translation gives CASSLVPSLRGELFF.